These T cell receptor beta chains were read from a single sample in a study of shared clonotypes between healthy human individuals. This table comes from immunoSEQ multiplex PCR, and its TCRdb copy is limited to in-frame clones, with some not included. This sample has millions of clones, with about 93% found just once. Sequencing was carried out using naive CD8+ T cells from PBMCs. The receptor source for this set is a young man in good health. Some clones in this sample may be carry-over from other donors' samples. CDR3s include the opening cysteine and the closing phenylalanine or tryptophan. The D gene is left open where the match is weak. Expanded clones are given a class, and other clones once, few, many or no size at all.

V: TRBV2
J: TRBJ1-1
D: TRBD1
size: .
DNA: TGTGCCAGCATCTGGACAGGGTTTGGGACTGAAGCTTTCTTT
CDR3: CASIWTGFGTEAFF

V: TRBV6-6
J: TRBJ1-4
D: TRBD1
size: .
DNA: TGTGCCAGCAGGCTCGACAGGGGTTCGACTAATGAAAAACTGTTTTTT
CDR3: CASRLDRGSTNEKLFF

V: TRBV9
J: TRBJ2-2
D: .
size: few
DNA: TGTGCCAGCAGCGTAGGGGGCGCGGGCACCGGGGAGCTGTTTTTT
CDR3: CASSVGGAGTGELFF

V: TRBV11-3
J: TRBJ2-2
D: .
size: .
DNA: TGTGCCAGCAGCTTAGGCCGGAGCACCGGGGAGCTGTTTTTT
CDR3: CASSLGRSTGELFF

V: TRBV11-2
J: TRBJ2-1
D: TRBD2
size: .
DNA: TGTGCCAGCAGCCAGACTAGCGGGAGGCCCAATGAGCAGTTCTTC
CDR3: CASSQTSGRPNEQFF

V: TRBV27
J: TRBJ1-5
D: .
size: .
DNA: TGTGCCAGCAGTTTGATGGGGAATCAGCCCCAGCATTTT
CDR3: CASSLMGNQPQHF

V: TRBV7-9
J: TRBJ1-2
D: TRBD1
size: .
DNA: TGTGCCAGCAGCAGGGACAGGGACGCCTATGGCTACACCTTC
CDR3: CASSRDRDAYGYTF

V: TRBV6-1
J: TRBJ1-2
D: TRBD1
size: .
DNA: TGTGCCAGCAGTGACCCCGACAGGGGCGCCTACTATGGCTACACCTTC
CDR3: CASSDPDRGAYYGYTF

V: TRBV15
J: TRBJ1-1
D: .
size: .
DNA: TGTGCTACCTCCGAAGGGACCCCTGAAGCTTTCTTT
CDR3: CATSEGTPEAFF

V: TRBV11-2
J: TRBJ2-3
D: .
size: .
DNA: TGTGCCAGCAGCCACGTACTAGCCCCTCATACGCAGTATTTT
CDR3: CASSHVLAPHTQYF

V: TRBV28
J: TRBJ1-5
D: .
size: .
DNA: TGTGCCAGCAGTTTATCTCGGATCCTGGGTCAGCCCCAGCATTTT
CDR3: CASSLSRILGQPQHF

V: TRBV2
J: TRBJ2-5
D: .
size: .
DNA: TGTGCCAGCAGTGTTCGCGACGAGACCCAGTACTTC
CDR3: CASSVRDETQYF

V: TRBV6-5
J: TRBJ2-7
D: TRBD1
size: .
DNA: TGTGCCAGCTCGGACAGGGACTTCTCCTACGAGCAGTACTTC
CDR3: CASSDRDFSYEQYF

V: TRBV7-9
J: TRBJ1-2
D: .
size: .
DNA: TGTGCCAGCAGCTCGGGACCTTACTATGGCTACACCTTC
CDR3: CASSSGPYYGYTF

V: TRBV15
J: TRBJ1-1
D: TRBD1
size: .
DNA: TGTGCCACCAGCGGCAGGGACAGGGGTACGGGCACTGAAGCTTTCTTT
CDR3: CATSGRDRGTGTEAFF

V: TRBV27
J: TRBJ2-5
D: TRBD1
size: .
DNA: TGTGCCACCAGAGACCGGGACAGCTCTCAAGAGACCCAGTACTTC
CDR3: CATRDRDSSQETQYF

V: TRBV15
J: TRBJ2-5
D: TRBD1
size: .
DNA: TGTGCCACCAGCAGAGATTGGGGACAGGGGGCAGAGACCCAGTACTTC
CDR3: CATSRDWGQGAETQYF

V: TRBV7-9
J: TRBJ1-1
D: .
size: few
DNA: TGTGCCAGCAGCTTCGGGCTGACTGAAGCTTTCTTT
CDR3: CASSFGLTEAFF

V: TRBV6-5
J: TRBJ2-6
D: .
size: .
DNA: TGTGCCAGCAGTTACTCCTCGACTGGGGCCAACGTCCTGACTTTC
CDR3: CASSYSSTGANVLTF

V: TRBV6-5
J: TRBJ2-7
D: .
size: .
DNA: TGTGCCAGCAGTTCCTTCGGGCCGACCAACGAGCAGTACTTC
CDR3: CASSSFGPTNEQYF

V: TRBV7-2
J: TRBJ1-1
D: .
size: .
DNA: TGTGCCAGCAGCCCCCTGAGGGGCCGGAACACTGAAGCTTTCTTT
CDR3: CASSPLRGRNTEAFF

V: TRBV11-2
J: TRBJ2-5
D: .
size: .
DNA: TGTGCCAGCAGCTTAGAGGCCAGCCGCCGAGAGACCCAGTACTTC
CDR3: CASSLEASRRETQYF

V: TRBV30
J: TRBJ1-2
D: TRBD1
size: .
DNA: TGTGCCTGGAGTCCCGGGACAGGGGGCTTTGACTATGGCTACACCTTC
CDR3: CAWSPGTGGFDYGYTF

V: TRBV15
J: TRBJ2-1
D: TRBD2
size: .
DNA: TGTGCCACCAGCGATCGAGCGGGATATAAGTTCTTC
CDR3: CATSDRAGYKFF

V: TRBV6-6
J: TRBJ2-5
D: .
size: .
DNA: TGTGCCAGCAGTCCGCCCGGGGGGCGCGAGACCCAGTACTTC
CDR3: CASSPPGGRETQYF

V: TRBV4-3
J: TRBJ2-2
D: TRBD1
size: .
DNA: TGCGCCAGCAGCCAAGGAACCGGGACAGACACCGGGGAGCTGTTTTTT
CDR3: CASSQGTGTDTGELFF

V: TRBV7-9
J: TRBJ2-5
D: TRBD2
size: .
DNA: TGTGCCAGCAGCTTAGGACTAGCGGGACTGAGGGAGACCCAGTACTTC
CDR3: CASSLGLAGLRETQYF

V: TRBV10-3
J: TRBJ2-1
D: TRBD2
size: .
DNA: TGTGCCATCAGCACCGGGACTAACGATTTCTACAATGAGCAGTTCTTC
CDR3: CAISTGTNDFYNEQFF

V: TRBV7-9
J: TRBJ2-1
D: TRBD2
size: .
DNA: TGTGCCAGCAGCTTACCTGTTAGCGGGGTACCTGAGCAGTTCTTC
CDR3: CASSLPVSGVPEQFF

V: TRBV4-1
J: TRBJ2-7
D: .
size: .
DNA: TGCGCCAGCAGCCGCTCGGGGGGCGGGCGGGACGAGCAGTACTTC
CDR3: CASSRSGGGRDEQYF

V: TRBV4-2
J: TRBJ2-1
D: TRBD2
size: .
DNA: TGTGCCAGCAGCCAAGTTGGTAGCGGGAGAAATGAGCAGTTCTTC
CDR3: CASSQVGSGRNEQFF

V: TRBV19
J: TRBJ1-4
D: .
size: .
DNA: TGTGCCAGTAGTATAGATCGGGAGGATCTGTTTTTT
CDR3: CASSIDREDLFF

V: TRBV30
J: TRBJ2-7
D: TRBD2
size: .
DNA: TGTGCCTGGATGTCTGGACTAGTCGACGAGCAGTACTTC
CDR3: CAWMSGLVDEQYF

V: TRBV13
J: TRBJ2-1
D: .
size: once
DNA: TGTGCCAGCCAGCGGCAGGGGAGCTCCTACAATGAGCAGTTCTTC
CDR3: CASQRQGSSYNEQFF

V: TRBV5-5
J: TRBJ1-2
D: .
size: .
DNA: TGTGCCAGCAGCTTGGTTCCCTCGACAGCAGCTAACTATGGCTACACCTTC
CDR3: CASSLVPSTAANYGYTF

V: TRBV9
J: TRBJ2-1
D: TRBD2
size: .
DNA: TGTGCCAGCAGCGTAGAGAGGCTAGCGGGAAACAATGAGCAGTTCTTC
CDR3: CASSVERLAGNNEQFF

V: TRBV28
J: TRBJ2-3
D: TRBD2
size: .
DNA: TGTGCCAGCAGTTTACGGGGGGGGCCCCTCTTGGGTACGCAGTATTTT
CDR3: CASSLRGGPLLGTQYF

V: TRBV6-5
J: TRBJ2-7
D: .
size: .
DNA: TGTGCCAGCAGTTATAGGCTAGCGCCATCCTACGAGCAGTACTTC
CDR3: CASSYRLAPSYEQYF

V: TRBV29-1
J: TRBJ1-2
D: TRBD1
size: .
DNA: TGCAGCGTTGCCACAGGGGAGTGGAGCTATGGCTACACCTTC
CDR3: CSVATGEWSYGYTF

V: TRBV4-1
J: TRBJ2-7
D: TRBD1
size: few
DNA: TGCGCCAGCAGCCAAGGACAGGGCCTCTCCTACGAGCAGTACTTC
CDR3: CASSQGQGLSYEQYF

V: TRBV27
J: TRBJ1-1
D: .
size: .
DNA: TGTGCCAGCACCTCGGGCACTGAAGCTTTCTTT
CDR3: CASTSGTEAFF

V: TRBV19
J: TRBJ1-5
D: TRBD1
size: .
DNA: TGTGCCAGTATGGACAGGGTAGGGCAGCCCCAGCATTTT
CDR3: CASMDRVGQPQHF

V: TRBV7-9
J: TRBJ2-1
D: TRBD1
size: .
DNA: TGTGCCAGCAGGAGTACAGGGGACCCCCGCTACAATGAGCAGTTCTTC
CDR3: CASRSTGDPRYNEQFF

V: TRBV4-2
J: TRBJ2-1
D: TRBD2
size: .
DNA: TGTGCCAGCAGCCAAGATAGAGCGGGAGGGATTAGCTCCTACAATGAGCAGTTCTTC
CDR3: CASSQDRAGGISSYNEQFF

V: TRBV28
J: TRBJ2-3
D: .
size: .
DNA: TGTGCCAGCAGTTTGACGCGGGCTCCGGATACGCAGTATTTT
CDR3: CASSLTRAPDTQYF

V: TRBV4-1
J: TRBJ2-1
D: .
size: .
DNA: TGCGCCAGCAGCTACGGACAGACGAATTACAATGAGCAGTTCTTC
CDR3: CASSYGQTNYNEQFF

V: TRBV28
J: TRBJ2-7
D: TRBD1
size: .
DNA: TGTGCCAGCAGTTTAACGGGACAGGGCCACGAGCAGTACTTC
CDR3: CASSLTGQGHEQYF